The clone carrying this T cell receptor (beta chain) was counted only a few times. This entry is derived from a study of blood T cells in healthy people across ages. V dropped 6 bases and J dropped 3 bases, with 15 bases sitting between them. The CDR3 loop spans 14 amino acids. Germline V CDR1 and CDR2: SQVTM, ANQGSEA. A J-beta primer mix and a sample-barcoded 5' primer were used in a second PCR of about 7 to 12 cycles. TCRdb independently ran MiXCR on the 5' RACE reads; one entry per CDR3 protein. The sample lists over a million distinct CDR3 sequences, approximately 60% occurring once. Material: blood. The source of this sequence is a man aged 18 to 29 in good health. The chain recombines TRBV29-1 with TRBJ2-4; D call uncertain. Written as DNA, the CDR3 is TGCAGCGTCCAACCCGGGTTGGACAAAAACATTCAGTACTTC. Its translation is CSVQPGLDKNIQYF.